This T cell receptor (beta chain) was observed in a study of T cells in women clearing cervical HPV infection (dated 2018 in TCRdb). At the level of the whole study: The cases were under 30 women with histologically confirmed HPV16-related CIN3 or worse, and 2 of these cases were invasive cancers. The 20 to 30 controls were women who cleared a single incident HPV16 infection within 12 months without developing precancer or cancer. Cases had a median age of almost 35 years compared with more than 37 for controls, and baseline characteristics showed no significant differences between the groups. Among cases, blood sampling came a median of roughly 150 days after lesion detection, with an interquartile range of about 85 to 230 days. The parent cohort enrolled 9,500 to 12,000 women aged 18 or older in Guanacaste, Costa Rica, in 1993 to 1994 and followed the women for less than eight years. Five blinded duplicates per group were added as quality controls, so that 60 or so samples were obtained: roughly 50 participants and around 10 replicates. Cases and controls were matched on year of sample collection and on age within five years. Blood from cases was collected at the visit at which the lesion was first identified, whereas blood from controls was collected once infection was no longer detected. The exploratory proof-of-principle case-control study was nested within the Guanacaste HPV Natural History Study in Costa Rica and compared TCR repertoires across cervical HPV16 outcomes. Since only a few of the women had HLA typing available, the possibility that HLA type was acting as a confounder could not be ruled out.

What the authors observed across the whole study: Because the number of T cells per sample was unknown, the richness differences could reflect varying T-cell content rather than repertoire biology. Random forest classifiers that combined richness and V gene abundances separated cases from controls with an estimated AUC of about 0.8. Cases had lower TRBV6-7 relative abundance than controls (approximately 0.11% versus 0.16%; Bonferroni P = 0.0008). The cross-sectional design could not show whether the associations came before the infection or were a result of it, and neither effector/memory subsets nor HPV-specific T cells were isolated. Across sequencing depths, CIN3+ cases showed significantly higher TCR repertoire richness than controls, but evenness did not differ between the groups.

Every participant had a single incident cervical HPV16 infection, and prevalent HPV16 infections were excluded. Cervical HPV DNA was detected with MY09/MY11 PCR, and genotyping was done with dot-blot hybridization. Under 17 mL of heparinized blood was centrifuged, after which the buffy coat was aliquoted, frozen at -30 degrees C, and then stored at -80 degrees C. Genomic DNA was extracted from buffy coat specimens using QIAGEN kits. Using the immunoSEQ assay, multiplex PCR amplified TCR beta CDR3 regions from an average of roughly 1,200 ng of genomic DNA per sample. Primer bias was corrected in the assay by using a complete synthetic TCR repertoire to establish an amplification baseline. The amplicons were sequenced on the Illumina platform. In the paper's pipeline: Error correction of the sequences involved clustering with frequency ratios plus a modified nearest-neighbor algorithm, after which the sequences were analyzed in the immunoSEQ Analyzer using IMGT gene definitions. At each rarefaction depth, TCR richness and evenness were averaged over 20 rarefaction repeats, and samples with fewer sequences than the depth were excluded. V, D and J gene relative abundances were compared between groups with Wilcoxon rank sum tests, applying FDR correction. For the blinded duplicates, the intraclass correlation was roughly 96% for TCR richness and averaged 76.4% across roughly 69 gene segments. Imported from immuneACCESS, the table was reduced by TCRdb to in-frame sequences with V and J called. These copies leave out some clones; in studies compared against another copy, an unresolved V gene accounts for under half, and the cause of the remainder is not known. V and J calls and clone size come straight from that table; D and trimming were deduced from the DNA. The sample has under 40,000 clones on record. The ten largest make up around 4% of the sample.

Compared with germline, V lacks 4 bases and J lacks 5 bases; bases without a gene match: 6. CDR1 and CDR2, per the germline V gene, are MDHEN and SYDVKM. The CDR3 spans 15 residues, from the cysteine through the phenylalanine. Only the CDR3 bases that were read are kept: 36 of them, in frame from base 1. A remark on this clone: No antigen is known for it. The read ends 3 residues shy of where the CDR3 ends; the end is completed using the germline J gene.

This TCR came from a woman between 18 and 69 years old with a cervical HPV16 infection that either progressed to CIN3+ or cleared (not recorded which). The sequenced sample consisted of blood buffy coat. Rearrangement joined TRBV28 to TRBJ1-4, and 8 junctional nucleotides match TRBD1. The sequenced CDR3 bases are TGTGCCAGCAGTTCCTCCGGACAGGGCAATGAAAAA. Protein translation: CASSSSGQGNEK. The CDR3 as a whole reads CASSSSGQGNEKLFF. Beyond the CDR3, the reference TRBV28 and TRBJ1-4 genes provide the residues; the full variable domain reads: DVKVTQSSRYLVKRTGEKVFLECVQDMDHENMFWYRQDPGLGLRLIYFSYDVKMKEKGDIPEGYSVSREKKERFSLILESASTNQTSMYLCASSSSGQGNEKLFFGSGTQLSVL.